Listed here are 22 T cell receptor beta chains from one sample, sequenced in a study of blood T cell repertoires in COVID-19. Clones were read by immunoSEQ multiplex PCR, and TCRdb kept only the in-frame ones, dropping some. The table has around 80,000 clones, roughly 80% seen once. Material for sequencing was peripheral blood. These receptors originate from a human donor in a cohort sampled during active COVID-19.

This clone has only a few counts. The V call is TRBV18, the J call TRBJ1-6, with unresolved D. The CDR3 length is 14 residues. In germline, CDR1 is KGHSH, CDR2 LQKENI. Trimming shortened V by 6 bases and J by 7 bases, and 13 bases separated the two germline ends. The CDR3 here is CASSRDTENSPLHF. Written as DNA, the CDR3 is TGTGCCAGCTCTCGAGACACGGAAAATTCACCCCTCCACTTT.

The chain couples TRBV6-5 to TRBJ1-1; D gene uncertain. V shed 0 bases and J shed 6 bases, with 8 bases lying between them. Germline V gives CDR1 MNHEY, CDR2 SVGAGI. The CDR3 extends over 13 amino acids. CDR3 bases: TGTGCCAGCAGTTACTCGAAATCAGCTGAAGCTTTCTTT. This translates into CASSYSKSAEAFF.

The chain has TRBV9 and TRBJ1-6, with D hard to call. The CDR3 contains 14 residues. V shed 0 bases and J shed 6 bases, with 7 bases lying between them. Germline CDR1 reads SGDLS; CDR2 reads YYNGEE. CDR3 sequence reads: CASSVEGSNSPLHF. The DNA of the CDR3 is TGTGCCAGCAGCGTAGAAGGGAGTAATTCACCCCTCCACTTT.

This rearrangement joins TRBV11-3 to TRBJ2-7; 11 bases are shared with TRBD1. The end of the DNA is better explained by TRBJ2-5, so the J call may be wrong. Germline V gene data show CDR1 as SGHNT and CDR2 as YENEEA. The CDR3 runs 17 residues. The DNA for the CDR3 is TGTGCCAGCAGCTACACCCGGGACAGGGGGAGAGGGGAGACCCAGTACTTC. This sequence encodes CASSYTRDRGRGETQYF.

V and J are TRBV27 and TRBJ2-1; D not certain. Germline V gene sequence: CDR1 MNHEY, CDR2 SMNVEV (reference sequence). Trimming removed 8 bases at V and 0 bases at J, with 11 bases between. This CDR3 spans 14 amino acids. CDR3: CASSHPNSYNEQFF. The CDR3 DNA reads TGTGCCAGCTCCCATCCAAACTCCTACAATGAGCAGTTCTTC.

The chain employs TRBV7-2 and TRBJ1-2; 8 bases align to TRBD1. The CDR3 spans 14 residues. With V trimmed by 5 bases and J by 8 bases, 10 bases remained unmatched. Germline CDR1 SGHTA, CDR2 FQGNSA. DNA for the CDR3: TGTGCCAGCAGCCCCGACAGGGGCCCAGGGGGCTACACCTTC. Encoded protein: CASSPDRGPGGYTF.

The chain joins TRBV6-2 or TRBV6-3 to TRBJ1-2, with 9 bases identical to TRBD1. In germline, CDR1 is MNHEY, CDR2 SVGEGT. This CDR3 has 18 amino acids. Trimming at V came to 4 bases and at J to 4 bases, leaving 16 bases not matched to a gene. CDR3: CASSSSPGQGGWSYGYTF. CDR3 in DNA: TGTGCCAGCAGTTCATCGCCGGGACAGGGAGGGTGGAGCTATGGCTACACCTTC.

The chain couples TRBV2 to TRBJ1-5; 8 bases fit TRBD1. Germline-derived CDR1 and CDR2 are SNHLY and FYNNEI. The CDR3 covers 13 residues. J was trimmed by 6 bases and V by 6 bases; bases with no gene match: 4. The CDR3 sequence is CASRAGGGQPQHF. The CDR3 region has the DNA TGTGCCAGCAGGGCAGGGGGCGGTCAGCCCCAGCATTTT.

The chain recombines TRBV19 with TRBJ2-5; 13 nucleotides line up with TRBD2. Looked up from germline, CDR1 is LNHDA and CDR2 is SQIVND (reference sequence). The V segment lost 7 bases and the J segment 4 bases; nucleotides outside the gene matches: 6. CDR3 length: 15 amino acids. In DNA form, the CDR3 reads TGTGCCAGTACTACTAGCGGGGGGGCCGGAGAGACCCAGTACTTC. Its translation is CASTTSGGAGETQYF.

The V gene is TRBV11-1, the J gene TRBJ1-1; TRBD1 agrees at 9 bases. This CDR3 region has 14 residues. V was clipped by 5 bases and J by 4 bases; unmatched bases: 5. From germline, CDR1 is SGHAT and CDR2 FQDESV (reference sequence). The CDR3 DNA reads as TGTGCCAGCAGCCTGACAGGGGGAGGCACTGAAGCTTTCTTT. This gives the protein CASSLTGGGTEAFF.

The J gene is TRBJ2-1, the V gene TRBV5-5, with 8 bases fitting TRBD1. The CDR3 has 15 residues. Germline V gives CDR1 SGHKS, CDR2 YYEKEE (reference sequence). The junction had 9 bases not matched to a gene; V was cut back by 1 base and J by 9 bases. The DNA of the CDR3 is TGTGCCAGCAGCTTGCTCGCCAGGGGGCTACTTGAGCAGTTCTTC. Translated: CASSLLARGLLEQFF. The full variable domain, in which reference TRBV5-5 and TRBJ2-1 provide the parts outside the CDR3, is DAGVTQSPTHLIKTRGQQVTLRCSPISGHKSVSWYQQVLGQGPQFIFQYYEKEERGRGNFPDRFSARQFPNYSSELNVNALLLGDSALYLCASSLLARGLLEQFFGPGTRLTVL.

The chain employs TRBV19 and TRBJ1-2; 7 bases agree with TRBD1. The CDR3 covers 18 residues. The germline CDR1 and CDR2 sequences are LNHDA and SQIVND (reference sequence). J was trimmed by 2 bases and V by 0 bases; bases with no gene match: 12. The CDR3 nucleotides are TGTGCCAGTAGTATAGATCTAGGGGGCGCAGGGTCGAACTATGGCTACACCTTC. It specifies CASSIDLGGAGSNYGYTF.

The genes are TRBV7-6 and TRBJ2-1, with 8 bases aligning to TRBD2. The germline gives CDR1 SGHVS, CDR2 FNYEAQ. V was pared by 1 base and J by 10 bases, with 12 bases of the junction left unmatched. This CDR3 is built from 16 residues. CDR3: CASSLEVPSGSGEQFF. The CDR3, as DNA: TGTGCCAGCAGCTTAGAGGTTCCTAGCGGGTCGGGAGAGCAGTTCTTC.

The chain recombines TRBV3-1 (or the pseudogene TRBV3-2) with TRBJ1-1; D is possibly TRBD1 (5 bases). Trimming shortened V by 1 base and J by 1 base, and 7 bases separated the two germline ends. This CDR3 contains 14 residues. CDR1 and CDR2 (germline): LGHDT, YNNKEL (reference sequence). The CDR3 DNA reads TGTGCCAGCAGCCAAGTTCAGGGGAACACTGAAGCTTTCTTT. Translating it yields CASSQVQGNTEAFF.

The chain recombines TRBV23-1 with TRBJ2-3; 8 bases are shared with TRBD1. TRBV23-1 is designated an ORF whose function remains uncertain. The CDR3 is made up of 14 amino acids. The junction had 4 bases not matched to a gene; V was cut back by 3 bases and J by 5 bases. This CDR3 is CASSHRGRGDTQYF. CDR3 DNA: TGCGCCAGCAGTCACAGGGGGCGCGGAGATACGCAGTATTTT.

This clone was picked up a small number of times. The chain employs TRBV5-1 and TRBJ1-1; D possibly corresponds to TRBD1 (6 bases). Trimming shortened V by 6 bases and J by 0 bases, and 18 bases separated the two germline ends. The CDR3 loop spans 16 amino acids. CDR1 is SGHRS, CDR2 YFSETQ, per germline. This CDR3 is CASKKGYRAMNTEAFF. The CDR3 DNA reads TGCGCCAGCAAAAAAGGGTACAGGGCGATGAACACTGAAGCTTTCTTT. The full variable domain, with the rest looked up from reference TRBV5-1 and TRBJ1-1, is KAGVTQTPRYLIKTRGQQVTLSCSPISGHRSVSWYQQTPGQGLQFLFEYFSETQRNKGNFPGRFSGRQFSNSRSEMNVSTLELGDSALYLCASKKGYRAMNTEAFFGQGTRLTVV.

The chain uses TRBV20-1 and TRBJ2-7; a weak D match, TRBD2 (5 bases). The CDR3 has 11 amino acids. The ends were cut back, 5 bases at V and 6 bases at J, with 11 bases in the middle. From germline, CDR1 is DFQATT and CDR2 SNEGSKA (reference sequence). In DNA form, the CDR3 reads TGCAGTGCTTCATCGGGGTTCGAGCAGTACTTC. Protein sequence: CSASSGFEQYF.

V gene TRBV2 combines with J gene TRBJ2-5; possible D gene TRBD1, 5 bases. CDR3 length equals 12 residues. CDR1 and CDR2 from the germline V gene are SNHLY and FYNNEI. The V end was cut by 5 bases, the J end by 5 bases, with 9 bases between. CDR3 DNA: TGTGCCAGCAGTCTGGGGCGCGAGACCCAGTACTTC. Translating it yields CASSLGRETQYF.

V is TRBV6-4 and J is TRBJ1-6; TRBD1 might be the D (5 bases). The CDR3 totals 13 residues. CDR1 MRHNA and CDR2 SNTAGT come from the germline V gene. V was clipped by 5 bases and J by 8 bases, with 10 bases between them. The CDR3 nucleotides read TGTGCCAGCAGTCCGGGACTAGATTCACCCCTCCACTTT. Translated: CASSPGLDSPLHF.

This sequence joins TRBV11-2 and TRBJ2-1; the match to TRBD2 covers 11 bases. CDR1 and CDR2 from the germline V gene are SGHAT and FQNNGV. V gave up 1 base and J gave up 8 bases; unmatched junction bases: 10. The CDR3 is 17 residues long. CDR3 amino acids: CASSLAILAGALDEQFF. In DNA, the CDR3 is TGTGCCAGCAGCTTAGCCATACTAGCGGGGGCCCTCGATGAGCAGTTCTTC. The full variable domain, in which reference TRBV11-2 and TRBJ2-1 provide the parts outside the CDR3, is EAGVAQSPRYKIIEKRQSVAFWCNPISGHATLYWYQQILGQGPKLLIQFQNNGVVDDSQLPKDRFSAERLKGVDSTLKIQPAKLEDSAVYLCASSLAILAGALDEQFFGPGTRLTVL.

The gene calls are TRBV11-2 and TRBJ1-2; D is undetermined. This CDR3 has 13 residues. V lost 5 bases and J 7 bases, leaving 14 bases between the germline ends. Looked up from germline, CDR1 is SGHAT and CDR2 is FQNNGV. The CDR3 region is CASSPGGVSGYTF. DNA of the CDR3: TGTGCCAGCAGCCCAGGTGGCGTAAGTGGCTACACCTTC.

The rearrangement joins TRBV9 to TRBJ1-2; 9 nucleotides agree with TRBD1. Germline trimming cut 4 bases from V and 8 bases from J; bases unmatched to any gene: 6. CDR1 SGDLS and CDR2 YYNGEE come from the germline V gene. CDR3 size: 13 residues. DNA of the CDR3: TGTGCCAGCAGCTCCGGGACAGGGAGCGGCTACACCTTC. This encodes CASSSGTGSGYTF.